This TCR beta chain stems from a study of blood T cell repertoires in COVID-19. Study-wide background: COVID-19 samples from acute and convalescent phases originated in the United States, Italy and Spain.

Authors' processing steps: Amplification with reference gene primers provided the estimates of nucleated cell counts. The data were produced by immunoSEQ multiplex PCR, yet TCRdb's version contains in-frame clones alone and is incomplete. V and J calls and clone size come straight from that table; D and trimming were deduced from the DNA. The data show around 82,000 clones, around 91% seen once. With 6 bases removed from V and 0 bases from J, the gap between germline ends came to 12 bases. CDR3 length: 15 residues. Germline V gene sequence: CDR1 MNHEY, CDR2 SVGAGI. This clone was recorded once. Sequencing was done on a sample of peripheral blood. The chain joins TRBV6-5 to TRBJ1-3; D unclear. The origin of this receptor is a man between 65 and 85 years old with active or convalescent COVID-19. Here the CDR3 reads CASRAPGSSGNTIYF. The CDR3 DNA sequence: TGTGCCAGCAGAGCTCCGGGGAGCTCTGGAAACACCATATATTTT.